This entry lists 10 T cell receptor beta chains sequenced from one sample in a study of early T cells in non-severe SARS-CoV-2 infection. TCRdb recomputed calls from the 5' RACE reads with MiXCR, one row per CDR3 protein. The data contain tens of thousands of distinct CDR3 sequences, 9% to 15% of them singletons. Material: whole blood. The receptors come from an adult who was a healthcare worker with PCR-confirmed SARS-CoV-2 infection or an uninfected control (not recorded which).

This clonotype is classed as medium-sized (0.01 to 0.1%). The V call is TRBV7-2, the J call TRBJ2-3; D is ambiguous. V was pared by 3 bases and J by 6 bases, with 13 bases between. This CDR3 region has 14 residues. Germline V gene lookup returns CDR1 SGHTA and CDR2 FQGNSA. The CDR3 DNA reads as TGTGCCAGCAGCTTGATCAGTGTGTCTGATACGCAGTATTTT. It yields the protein CASSLISVSDTQYF.

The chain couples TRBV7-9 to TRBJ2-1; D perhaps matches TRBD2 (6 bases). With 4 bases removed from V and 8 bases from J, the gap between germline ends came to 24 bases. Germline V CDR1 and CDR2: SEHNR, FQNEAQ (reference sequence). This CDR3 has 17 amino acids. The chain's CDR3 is CASSSLARDATVDEQFF. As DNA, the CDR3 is TGTGCCAGCAGCTCCCTAGCGAGAGACGCAACAGTCGATGAGCAGTTCTTC.

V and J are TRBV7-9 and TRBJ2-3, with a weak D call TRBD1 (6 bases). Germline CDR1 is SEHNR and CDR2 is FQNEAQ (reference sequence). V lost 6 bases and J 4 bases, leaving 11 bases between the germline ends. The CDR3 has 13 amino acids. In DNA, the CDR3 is TGTGCCAGCAGGCCTACAGGGCCAGATACGCAGTATTTT. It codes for CASRPTGPDTQYF.

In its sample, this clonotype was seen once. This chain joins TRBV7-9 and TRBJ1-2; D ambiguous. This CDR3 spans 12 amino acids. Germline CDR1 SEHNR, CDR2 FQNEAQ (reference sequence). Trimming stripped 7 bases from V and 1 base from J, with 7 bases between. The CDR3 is CASTADNYGYTF. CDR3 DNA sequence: TGTGCCAGCACCGCAGATAACTATGGCTACACCTTC.

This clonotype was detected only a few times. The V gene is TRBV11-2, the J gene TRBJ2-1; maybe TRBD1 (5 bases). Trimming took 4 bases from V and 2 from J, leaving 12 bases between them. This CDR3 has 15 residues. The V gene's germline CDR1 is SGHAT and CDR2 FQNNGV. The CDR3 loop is CASSSVKGAYNEQFF. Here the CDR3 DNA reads TGTGCCAGCAGCTCCGTTAAAGGGGCCTACAATGAGCAGTTCTTC.

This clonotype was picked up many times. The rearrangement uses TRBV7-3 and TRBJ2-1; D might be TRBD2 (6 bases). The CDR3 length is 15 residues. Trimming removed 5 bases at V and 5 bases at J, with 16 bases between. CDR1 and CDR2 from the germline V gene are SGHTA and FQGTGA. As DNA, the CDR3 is TGTGCCAGCAGCCACCTGTGGAGGGAAGACAATGAGCAGTTCTTC. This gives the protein CASSHLWREDNEQFF.

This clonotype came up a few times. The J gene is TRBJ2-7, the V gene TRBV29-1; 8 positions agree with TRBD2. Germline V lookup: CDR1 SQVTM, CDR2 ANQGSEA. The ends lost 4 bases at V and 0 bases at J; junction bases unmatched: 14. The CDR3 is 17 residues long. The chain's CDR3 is CSVGGGLADFPSYEQYF. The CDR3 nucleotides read TGCAGCGTTGGGGGAGGACTAGCTGACTTCCCCTCCTACGAGCAGTACTTC.

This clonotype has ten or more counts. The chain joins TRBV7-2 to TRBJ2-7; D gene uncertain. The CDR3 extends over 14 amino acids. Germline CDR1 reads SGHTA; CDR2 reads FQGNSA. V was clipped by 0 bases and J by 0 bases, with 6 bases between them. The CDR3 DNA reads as TGTGCCAGCAGCTTAGCGATCAGCTCCTACGAGCAGTACTTC. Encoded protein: CASSLAISSYEQYF. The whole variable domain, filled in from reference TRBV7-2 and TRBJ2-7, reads GAGVSQSPSNKVTEKGKDVELRCDPISGHTALYWYRQSLGQGLEFLIYFQGNSAPDKSGLPSDRFSAERTGGSVSTLTIQRTQQEDSAVYLCASSLAISSYEQYFGPGTRLTVT.

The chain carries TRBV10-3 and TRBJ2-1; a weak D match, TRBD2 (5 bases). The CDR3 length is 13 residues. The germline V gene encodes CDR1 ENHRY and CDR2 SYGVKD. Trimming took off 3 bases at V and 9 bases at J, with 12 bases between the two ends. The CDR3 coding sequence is TGTGCCATCAGTGACTATAGCGAGATTGAGCAGTTCTTC. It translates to CAISDYSEIEQFF.

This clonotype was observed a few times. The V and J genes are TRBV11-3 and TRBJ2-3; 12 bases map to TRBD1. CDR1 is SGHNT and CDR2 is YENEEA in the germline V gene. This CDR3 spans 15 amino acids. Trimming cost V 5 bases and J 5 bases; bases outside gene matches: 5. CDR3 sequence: CASSPGQGALDTQYF. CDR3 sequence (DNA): TGTGCCAGCAGCCCGGGACAGGGGGCCTTAGATACGCAGTATTTT.